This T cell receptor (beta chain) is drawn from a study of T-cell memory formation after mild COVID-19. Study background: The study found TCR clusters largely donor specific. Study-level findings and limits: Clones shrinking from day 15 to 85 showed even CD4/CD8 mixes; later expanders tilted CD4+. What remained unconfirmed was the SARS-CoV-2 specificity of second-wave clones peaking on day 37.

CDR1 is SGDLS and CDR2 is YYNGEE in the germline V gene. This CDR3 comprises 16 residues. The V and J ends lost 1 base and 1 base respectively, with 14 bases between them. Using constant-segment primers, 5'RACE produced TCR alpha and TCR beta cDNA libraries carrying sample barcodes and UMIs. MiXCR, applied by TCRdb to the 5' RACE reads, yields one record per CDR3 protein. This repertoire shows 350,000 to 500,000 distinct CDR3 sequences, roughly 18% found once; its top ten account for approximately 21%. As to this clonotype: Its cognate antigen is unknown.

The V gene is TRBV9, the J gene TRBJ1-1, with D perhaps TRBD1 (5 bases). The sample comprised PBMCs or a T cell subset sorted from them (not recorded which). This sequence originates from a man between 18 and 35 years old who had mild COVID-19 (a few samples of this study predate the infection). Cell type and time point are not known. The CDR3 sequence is CASSVNSGTGNTEAFF. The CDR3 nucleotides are TGTGCCAGCAGCGTAAACTCCGGGACGGGGAACACTGAAGCTTTCTTT.